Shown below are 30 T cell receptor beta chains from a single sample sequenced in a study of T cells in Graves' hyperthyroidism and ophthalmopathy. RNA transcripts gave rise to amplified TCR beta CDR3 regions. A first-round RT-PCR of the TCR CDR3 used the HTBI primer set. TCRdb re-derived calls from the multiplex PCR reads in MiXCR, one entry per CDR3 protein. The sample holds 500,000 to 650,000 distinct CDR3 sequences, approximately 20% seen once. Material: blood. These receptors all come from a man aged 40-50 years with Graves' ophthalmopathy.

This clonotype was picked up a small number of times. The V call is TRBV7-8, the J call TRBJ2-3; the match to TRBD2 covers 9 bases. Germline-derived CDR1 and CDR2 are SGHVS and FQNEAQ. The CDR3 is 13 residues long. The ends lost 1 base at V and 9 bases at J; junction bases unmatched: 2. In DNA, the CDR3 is TGTGCCAGCAGCTTAGAGCTAGCGGGGACGCAGTATTTT. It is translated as CASSLELAGTQYF.

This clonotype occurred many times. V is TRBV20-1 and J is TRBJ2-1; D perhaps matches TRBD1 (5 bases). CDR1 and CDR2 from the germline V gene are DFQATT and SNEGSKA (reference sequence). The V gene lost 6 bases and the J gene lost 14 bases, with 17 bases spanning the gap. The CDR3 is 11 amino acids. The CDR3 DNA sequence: TGCAGTGCGCCCCTGGACATCATTGAGTTCTTC. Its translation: CSAPLDIIEFF.

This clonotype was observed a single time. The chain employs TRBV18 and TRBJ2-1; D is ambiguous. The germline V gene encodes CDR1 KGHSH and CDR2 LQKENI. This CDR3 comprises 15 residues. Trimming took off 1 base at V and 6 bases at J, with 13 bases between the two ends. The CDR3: CASSPRARTCNEQFF. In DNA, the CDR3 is TGTGCCAGCTCACCACGAGCGAGAACCTGCAATGAGCAGTTCTTC. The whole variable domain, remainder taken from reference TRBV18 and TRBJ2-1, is NAGVMQNPRHLVRRRGQEARLRCSPMKGHSHVYWYRQLPEEGLKFMVYLQKENIIDESGMPKERFSAEFPKEGPSILRIQQVVRGDSAAYFCASSPRARTCNEQFFGPGTRLTVL.

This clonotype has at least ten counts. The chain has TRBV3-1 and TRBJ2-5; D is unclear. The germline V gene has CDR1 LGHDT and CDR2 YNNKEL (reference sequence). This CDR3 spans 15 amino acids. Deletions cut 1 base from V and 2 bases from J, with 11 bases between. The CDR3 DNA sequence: TGTGCCAGCAGCCAAGGACCGACGTTACAAGAGACCCAGTACTTC. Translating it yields CASSQGPTLQETQYF.

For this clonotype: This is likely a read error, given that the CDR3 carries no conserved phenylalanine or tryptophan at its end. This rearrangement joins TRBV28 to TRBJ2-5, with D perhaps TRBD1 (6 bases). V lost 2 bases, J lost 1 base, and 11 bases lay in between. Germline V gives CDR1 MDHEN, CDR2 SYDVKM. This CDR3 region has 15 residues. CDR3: CASSLGRGTQETQYL. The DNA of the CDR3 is TGTGCCAGCAGTTTAGGCAGGGGCACCCAAGAGACCCAGTACCTC.

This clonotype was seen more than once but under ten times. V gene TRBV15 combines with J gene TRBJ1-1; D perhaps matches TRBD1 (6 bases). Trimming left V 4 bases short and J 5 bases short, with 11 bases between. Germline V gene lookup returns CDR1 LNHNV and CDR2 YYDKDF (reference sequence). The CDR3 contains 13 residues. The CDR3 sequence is CATSTGQRTEAFF. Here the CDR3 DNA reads TGTGCCACCAGCACAGGACAGAGGACTGAAGCTTTCTTT.

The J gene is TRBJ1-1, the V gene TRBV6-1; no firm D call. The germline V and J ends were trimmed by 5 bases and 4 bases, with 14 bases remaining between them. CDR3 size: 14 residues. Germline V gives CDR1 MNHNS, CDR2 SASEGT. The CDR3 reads CASSRYAAITEAFF. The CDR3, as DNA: TGTGCCAGCAGTCGATACGCCGCGATCACTGAAGCTTTCTTT.

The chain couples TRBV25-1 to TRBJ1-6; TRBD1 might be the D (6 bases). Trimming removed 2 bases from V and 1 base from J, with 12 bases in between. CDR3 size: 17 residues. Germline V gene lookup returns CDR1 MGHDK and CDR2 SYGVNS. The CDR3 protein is CASSEEGRGSYNSPLHF. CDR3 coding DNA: TGTGCCAGCAGTGAAGAGGGCAGGGGTTCCTATAATTCACCCCTCCACTTT.

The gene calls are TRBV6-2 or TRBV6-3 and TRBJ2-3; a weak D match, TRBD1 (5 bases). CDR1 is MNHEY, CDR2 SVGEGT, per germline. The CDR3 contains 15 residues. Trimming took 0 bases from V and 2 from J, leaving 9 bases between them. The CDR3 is CASSYSGLNTDTQYF. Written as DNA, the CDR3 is TGTGCCAGCAGTTACTCGGGGCTTAACACAGATACGCAGTATTTT.

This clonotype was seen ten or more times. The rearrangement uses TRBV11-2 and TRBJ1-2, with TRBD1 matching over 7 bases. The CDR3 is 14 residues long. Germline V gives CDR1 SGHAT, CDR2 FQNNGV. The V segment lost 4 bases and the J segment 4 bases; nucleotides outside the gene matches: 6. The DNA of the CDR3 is TGTGCCAGCAGCTCAGAGGGGGCGGGCTATGGCTACACCTTC. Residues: CASSSEGAGYGYTF.

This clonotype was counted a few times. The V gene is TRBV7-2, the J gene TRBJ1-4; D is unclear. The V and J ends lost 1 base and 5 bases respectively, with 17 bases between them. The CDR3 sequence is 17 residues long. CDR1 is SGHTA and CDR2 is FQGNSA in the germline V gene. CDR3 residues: CASSLDLHSFLNEKLFF. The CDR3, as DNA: TGTGCCAGCAGCTTAGATCTGCACAGTTTTCTAAATGAAAAACTGTTTTTT. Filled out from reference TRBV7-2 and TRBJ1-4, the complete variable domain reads GAGVSQSPSNKVTEKGKDVELRCDPISGHTALYWYRQSLGQGLEFLIYFQGNSAPDKSGLPSDRFSAERTGGSVSTLTIQRTQQEDSAVYLCASSLDLHSFLNEKLFFGSGTQLSVL.

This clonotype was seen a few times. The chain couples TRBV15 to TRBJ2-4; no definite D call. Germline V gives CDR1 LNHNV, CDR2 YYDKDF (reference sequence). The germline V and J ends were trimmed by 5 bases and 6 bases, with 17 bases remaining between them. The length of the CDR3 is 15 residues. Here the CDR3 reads CATSGATWVGNIQYF. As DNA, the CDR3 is TGTGCCACCAGCGGAGCTACCTGGGTAGGAAACATTCAGTACTTC.

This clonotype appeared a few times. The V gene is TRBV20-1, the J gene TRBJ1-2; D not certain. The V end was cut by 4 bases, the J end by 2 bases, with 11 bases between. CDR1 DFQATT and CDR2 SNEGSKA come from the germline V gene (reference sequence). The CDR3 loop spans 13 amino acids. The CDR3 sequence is CSATSPSNYGYTF. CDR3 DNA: TGCAGTGCTACCAGCCCGTCAAACTATGGCTACACCTTC.

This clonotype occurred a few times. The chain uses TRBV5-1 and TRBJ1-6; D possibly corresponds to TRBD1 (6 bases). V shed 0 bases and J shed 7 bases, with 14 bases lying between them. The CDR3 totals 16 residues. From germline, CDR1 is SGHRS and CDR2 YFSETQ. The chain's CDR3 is CASSLGMGAENSPLHF. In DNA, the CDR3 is TGCGCCAGCAGCTTGGGGATGGGGGCTGAGAATTCACCCCTCCACTTT.

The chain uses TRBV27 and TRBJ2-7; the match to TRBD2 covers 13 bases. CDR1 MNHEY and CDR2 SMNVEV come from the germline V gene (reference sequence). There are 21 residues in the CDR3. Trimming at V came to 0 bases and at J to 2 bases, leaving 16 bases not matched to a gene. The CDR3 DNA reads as TGTGCCAGCAGTTTATCCGGGACAGGGGATTTGGGACTAGCGGGGACCTACGAGCAGTACTTC. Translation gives CASSLSGTGDLGLAGTYEQYF.

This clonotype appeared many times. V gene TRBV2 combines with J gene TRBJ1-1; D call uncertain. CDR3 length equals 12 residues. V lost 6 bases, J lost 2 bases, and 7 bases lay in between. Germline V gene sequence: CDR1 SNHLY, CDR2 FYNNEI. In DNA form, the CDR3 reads TGTGCCAGCAGCCCGATTAACACTGAAGCTTTCTTT. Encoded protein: CASSPINTEAFF.

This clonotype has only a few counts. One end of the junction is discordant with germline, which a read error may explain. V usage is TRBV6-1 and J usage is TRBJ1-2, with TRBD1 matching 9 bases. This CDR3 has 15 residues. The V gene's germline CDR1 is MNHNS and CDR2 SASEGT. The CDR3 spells CASRDRLQGASGYTF. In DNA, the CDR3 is TGTGCCAGCCGTGACCGTCTACAGGGGGCGAGCGGCTACACCTTC.

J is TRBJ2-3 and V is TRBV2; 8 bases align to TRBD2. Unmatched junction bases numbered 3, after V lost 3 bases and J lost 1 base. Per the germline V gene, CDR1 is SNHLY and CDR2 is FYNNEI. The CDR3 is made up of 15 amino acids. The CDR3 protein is CASSEPGLGTDTQYF. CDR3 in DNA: TGTGCCAGCAGTGAGCCGGGACTAGGCACAGATACGCAGTATTTT.

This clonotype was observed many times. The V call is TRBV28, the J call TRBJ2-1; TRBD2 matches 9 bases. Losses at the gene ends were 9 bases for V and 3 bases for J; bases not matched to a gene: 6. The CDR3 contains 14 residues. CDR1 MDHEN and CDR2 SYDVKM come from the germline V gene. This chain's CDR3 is CASTATSGYNEQFF. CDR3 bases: TGTGCCAGTACAGCGACTAGCGGCTACAATGAGCAGTTCTTC.

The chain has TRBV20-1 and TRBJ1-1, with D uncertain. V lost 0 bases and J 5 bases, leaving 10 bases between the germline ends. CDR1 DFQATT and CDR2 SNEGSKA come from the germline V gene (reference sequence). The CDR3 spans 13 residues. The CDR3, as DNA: TGCAGTGCTAGAGATCCCGGAAGGACTGAAGCTTTCTTT. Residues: CSARDPGRTEAFF.

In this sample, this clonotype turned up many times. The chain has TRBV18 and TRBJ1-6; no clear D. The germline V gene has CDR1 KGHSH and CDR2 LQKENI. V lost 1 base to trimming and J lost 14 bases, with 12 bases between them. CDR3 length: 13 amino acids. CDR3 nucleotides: TGTGCCAGCTCACCACTAATGTTAGAAGCCCTCCACTTT. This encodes CASSPLMLEALHF.

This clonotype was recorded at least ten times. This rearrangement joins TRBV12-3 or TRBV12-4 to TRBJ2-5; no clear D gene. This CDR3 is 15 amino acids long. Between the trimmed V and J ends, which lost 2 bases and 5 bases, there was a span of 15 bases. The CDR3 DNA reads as TGTGCCAGCAGTTTAAGTCGTAGGGCGCAGGAGACCCAGTACTTC. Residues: CASSLSRRAQETQYF.

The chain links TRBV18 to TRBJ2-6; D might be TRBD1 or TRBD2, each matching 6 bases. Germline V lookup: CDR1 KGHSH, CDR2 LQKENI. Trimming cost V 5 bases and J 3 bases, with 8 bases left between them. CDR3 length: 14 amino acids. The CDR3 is CASSGGLGANVLTF. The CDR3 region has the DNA TGTGCCAGCTCAGGGGGGCTTGGGGCCAACGTCCTGACTTTC.

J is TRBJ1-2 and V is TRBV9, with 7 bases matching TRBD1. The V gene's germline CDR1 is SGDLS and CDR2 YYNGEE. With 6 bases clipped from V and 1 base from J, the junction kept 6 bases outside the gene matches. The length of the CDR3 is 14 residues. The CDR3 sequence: CASTGRGLNYGYTF. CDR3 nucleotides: TGTGCCAGCACGGGGAGGGGGCTTAACTATGGCTACACCTTC.

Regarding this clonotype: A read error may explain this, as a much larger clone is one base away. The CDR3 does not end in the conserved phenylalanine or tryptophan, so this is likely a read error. The DNA of the CDR3 is TGTGCCAGCAGCTTAAACAGGGGGGAGACCCAGTACTCC. Translated, it gives CASSLNRGETQYS. The chain recombines TRBV7-2 with TRBJ2-5; 8 bases map to TRBD1. The length of the CDR3 is 13 residues. CDR1 is SGHTA and CDR2 is FQGNSA in the germline V gene. J gave up 5 bases and V 2 bases, and 1 base lay outside the gene matches.

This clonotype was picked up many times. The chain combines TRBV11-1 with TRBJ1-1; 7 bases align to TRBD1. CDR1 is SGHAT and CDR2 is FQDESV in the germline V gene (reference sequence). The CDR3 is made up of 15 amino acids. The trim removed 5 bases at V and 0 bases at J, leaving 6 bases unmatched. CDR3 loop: CASSVIGGLNTEAFF. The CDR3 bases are TGTGCCAGCAGCGTGATAGGGGGCTTGAACACTGAAGCTTTCTTT.

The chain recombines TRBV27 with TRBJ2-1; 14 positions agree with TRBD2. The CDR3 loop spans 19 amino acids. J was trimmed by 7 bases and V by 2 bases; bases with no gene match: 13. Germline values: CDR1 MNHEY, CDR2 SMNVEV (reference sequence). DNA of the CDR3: TGTGCCAGCAGTTTAAGGCGCCCCGGGACTAGCGGGAGTTGGAATGAGCAGTTCTTC. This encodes CASSLRRPGTSGSWNEQFF.

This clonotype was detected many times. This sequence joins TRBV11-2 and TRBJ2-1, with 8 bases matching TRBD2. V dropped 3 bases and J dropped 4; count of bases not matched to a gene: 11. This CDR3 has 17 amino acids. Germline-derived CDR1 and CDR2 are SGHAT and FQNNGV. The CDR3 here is CASSFGPGLDPYNEQFF. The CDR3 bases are TGTGCCAGCAGCTTCGGACCGGGACTAGACCCTTACAATGAGCAGTTCTTC.

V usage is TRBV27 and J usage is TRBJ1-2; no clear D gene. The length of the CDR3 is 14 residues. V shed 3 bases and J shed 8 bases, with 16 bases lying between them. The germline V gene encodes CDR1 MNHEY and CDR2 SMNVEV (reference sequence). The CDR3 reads CASSFNPPVSGYTF. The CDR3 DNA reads TGTGCCAGCAGTTTCAACCCCCCGGTGAGCGGCTACACCTTC.

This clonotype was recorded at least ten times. CDR3 sequence reads: CASGPTSGRLSDEQFF. In nucleotides, the CDR3 is TGTGCCAGCGGACCAACTAGCGGGAGGCTCTCCGATGAGCAGTTCTTC. J is TRBJ2-1 and V is TRBV3-1; the match to TRBD2 covers 12 bases. The CDR3 is 16 amino acids. After removal of 8 bases from V and 8 bases from J, the junction contained 13 bases not matched to a gene. Germline V CDR1 and CDR2: LGHDT, YNNKEL (reference sequence).